This T cell receptor (beta chain) was sequenced in a study of long-term antiretroviral therapy in people with HIV. Whole-study results and caveats: Gathering of blood took place between about 2003 and 2017, possibly under older ART regimens.

Specimens retained roughly 0.95-11 million cryopreserved PBMC preceding DNA extraction. Turning to this clone: Its antigen is unknown.

Between the trimmed V and J ends, which lost 0 bases and 4 bases, there was a span of 6 bases. CDR3 size: 13 residues. Germline V gene lookup returns CDR1 LGHNA and CDR2 YSLEER. This was the immunoSEQ v3.0 assay at survey level. Profiled with immunoSEQ multiplex PCR; TCRdb holds only in-frame clones, not every one. The profile shows some 17,000 clones, approximately 82% of them singletons. This chain uses TRBV4-3 with TRBJ1-1; D uncertain. The sample in question was unsorted PBMCs, obtained 0.3 years before starting antiretroviral therapy. This clonotype was obtained from a man aged 45 to 65 with HIV. The CDR3 bases are TGCGCCAGCAGCCAAGATGGCGGCACTGAAGCTTTCTTT. The encoded protein is CASSQDGGTEAFF.